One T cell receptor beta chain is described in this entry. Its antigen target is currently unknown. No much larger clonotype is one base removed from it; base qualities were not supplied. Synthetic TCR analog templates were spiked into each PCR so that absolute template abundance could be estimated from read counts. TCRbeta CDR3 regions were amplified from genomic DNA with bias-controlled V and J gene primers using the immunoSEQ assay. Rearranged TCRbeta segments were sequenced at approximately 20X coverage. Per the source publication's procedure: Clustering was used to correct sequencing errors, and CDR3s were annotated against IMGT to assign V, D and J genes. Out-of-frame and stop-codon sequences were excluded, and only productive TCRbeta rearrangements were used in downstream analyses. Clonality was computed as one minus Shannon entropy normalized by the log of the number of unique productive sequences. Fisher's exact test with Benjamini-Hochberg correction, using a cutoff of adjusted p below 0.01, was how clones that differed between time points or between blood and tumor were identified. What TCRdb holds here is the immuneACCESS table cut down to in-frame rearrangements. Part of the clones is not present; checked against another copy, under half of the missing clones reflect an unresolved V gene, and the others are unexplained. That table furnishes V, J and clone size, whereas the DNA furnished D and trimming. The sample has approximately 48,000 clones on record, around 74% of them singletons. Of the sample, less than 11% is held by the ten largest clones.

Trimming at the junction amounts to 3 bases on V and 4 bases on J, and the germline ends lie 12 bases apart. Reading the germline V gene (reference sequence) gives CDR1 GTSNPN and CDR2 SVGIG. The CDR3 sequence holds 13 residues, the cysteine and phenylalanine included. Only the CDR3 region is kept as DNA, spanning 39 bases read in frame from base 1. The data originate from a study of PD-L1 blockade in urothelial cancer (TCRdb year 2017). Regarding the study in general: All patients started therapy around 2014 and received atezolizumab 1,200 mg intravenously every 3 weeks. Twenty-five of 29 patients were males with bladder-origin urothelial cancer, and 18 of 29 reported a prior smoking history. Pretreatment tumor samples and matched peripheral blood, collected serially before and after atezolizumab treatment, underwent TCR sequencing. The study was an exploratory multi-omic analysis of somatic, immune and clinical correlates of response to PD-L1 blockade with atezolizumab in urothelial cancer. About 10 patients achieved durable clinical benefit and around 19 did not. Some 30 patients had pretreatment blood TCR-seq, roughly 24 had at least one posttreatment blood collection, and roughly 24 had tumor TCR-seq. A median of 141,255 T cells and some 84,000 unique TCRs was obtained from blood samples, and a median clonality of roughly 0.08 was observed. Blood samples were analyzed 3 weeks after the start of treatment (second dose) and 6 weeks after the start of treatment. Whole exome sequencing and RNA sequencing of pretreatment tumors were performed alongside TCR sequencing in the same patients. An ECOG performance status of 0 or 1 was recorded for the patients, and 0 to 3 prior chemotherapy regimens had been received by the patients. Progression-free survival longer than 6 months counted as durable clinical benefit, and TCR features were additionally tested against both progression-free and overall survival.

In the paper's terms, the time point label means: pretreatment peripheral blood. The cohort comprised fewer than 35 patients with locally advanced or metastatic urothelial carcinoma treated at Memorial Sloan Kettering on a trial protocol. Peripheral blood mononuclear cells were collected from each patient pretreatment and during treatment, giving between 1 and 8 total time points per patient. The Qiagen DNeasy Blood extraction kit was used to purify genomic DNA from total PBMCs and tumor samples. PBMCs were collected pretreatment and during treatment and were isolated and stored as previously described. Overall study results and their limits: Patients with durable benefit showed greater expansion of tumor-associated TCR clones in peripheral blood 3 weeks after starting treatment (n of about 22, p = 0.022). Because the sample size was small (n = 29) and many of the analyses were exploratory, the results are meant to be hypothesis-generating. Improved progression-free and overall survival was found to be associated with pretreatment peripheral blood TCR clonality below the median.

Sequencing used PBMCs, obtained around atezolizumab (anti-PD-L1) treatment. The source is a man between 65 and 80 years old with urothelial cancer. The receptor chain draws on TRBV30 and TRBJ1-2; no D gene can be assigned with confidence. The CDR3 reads CAWSPRPSYGYTF. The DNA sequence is TGTGCCTGGAGCCCCAGGCCGAGCTATGGCTACACCTTC.